The 14 T cell receptor beta chains reported below all come from one sample, sequenced in a study of chemoradiotherapy in HPV16-positive cancers. TCRdb's copy holds only in-frame clones and misses some; the assay was immunoSEQ multiplex PCR. The sample contains 15,000 to 20,000 clones, about 90% of which appear only once. The material was blood, obtained from a patient who underwent chemoradiotherapy. The receptor source for this set is a human donor with HPV-associated anogenital cancer.

The rearrangement links TRBV2 to TRBJ2-4; 7 positions agree with TRBD2. Germline assignment: CDR1 SNHLY and CDR2 FYNNEI. The CDR3 contains 14 residues. Trimming at V came to 6 bases and at J to 7 bases, leaving 9 bases not matched to a gene. CDR3 protein: CASRRRDYRNIQYF. The CDR3 DNA reads as TGTGCCAGCAGAAGGAGGGACTACCGGAACATTCAGTACTTC.

The chain has TRBV28 and TRBJ2-6; 7 bases agree with TRBD1. This CDR3 has 17 residues. V shed 2 bases, J shed 0 bases, and the junction held 4 bases outside the gene matches. In germline, CDR1 is MDHEN, CDR2 SYDVKM. The CDR3 DNA sequence: TGTGCCAGCAGTTTAACAGGGGCCCCCTCTGGGGCCAACGTCCTGACTTTC. Encoded protein: CASSLTGAPSGANVLTF.

This clone was detected only once. The chain combines TRBV6-5 with TRBJ2-3; TRBD2 agrees at 7 bases. The germline gives CDR1 MNHEY, CDR2 SVGAGI. This CDR3 contains 16 residues. Unmatched junction bases numbered 13, after V lost 4 bases and J lost 6 bases. This chain's CDR3 is CASSSPRGDARDTQYF. The CDR3 region has the DNA TGTGCCAGCAGTTCACCCCGGGGGGATGCAAGGGATACGCAGTATTTT.

The rearrangement joins TRBV4-1 to TRBJ2-2; 9 positions agree with TRBD2. Germline CDR1 reads MGHRA; CDR2 reads YSYEKL. V gave up 3 bases and J gave up 7 bases; unmatched junction bases: 9. The CDR3 has 16 residues. CDR3 nucleotides: TGCGCCAGCAGCCAGGGAGCGGGAGGCCGGGGCGGGGAGCTGTTTTTT. Protein sequence: CASSQGAGGRGGELFF.

A single count supports this clone. The chain employs TRBV10-2 and TRBJ2-3; D is unresolved. The CDR3 contains 12 residues. Germline assignment: CDR1 WSHSY and CDR2 SAAADI. Deletions cut 6 bases from V and 6 bases from J, with 10 bases between. CDR3 amino acids: CASRDSGDTQYF. CDR3 nucleotides: TGCGCCAGCAGAGACTCCGGCGATACGCAGTATTTT.

V usage is TRBV6-1 and J usage is TRBJ1-1; D gene ambiguous. The V gene's germline CDR1 is MNHNS and CDR2 SASEGT. Trimming cost V 3 bases and J 3 bases, with 17 bases left between them. The CDR3 has 16 amino acids. The CDR3 DNA reads TGTGCCAGCAGTGACCCGCGCATAGGGCCGTACACTGAAGCTTTCTTT. This gives the protein CASSDPRIGPYTEAFF.

This clone was counted between two and nine times. The chain couples TRBV7-3 to TRBJ1-2; maybe TRBD1 (5 bases). There are 13 residues in the CDR3. Germline V gene sequence: CDR1 SGHTA, CDR2 FQGTGA. Trimming took off 1 base at V and 8 bases at J, with 11 bases between the two ends. CDR3 amino acids: CASSLSQGAGYTF. CDR3 sequence (DNA): TGTGCCAGCAGCTTAAGTCAGGGAGCGGGCTACACCTTC.

The V and J genes are TRBV30 and TRBJ1-4, with D possibly TRBD1 on 6 matching bases. CDR1 and CDR2 (germline): GTSNPN, SVGIG (reference sequence). This CDR3 has 14 residues. V lost 4 bases and J lost 2, with 11 bases in between. The CDR3 DNA reads TGTGCCTGGAACGGGGGCTTGACTAATGAAAAACTGTTTTTT. Encoded protein: CAWNGGLTNEKLFF.

The gene calls are TRBV19 and TRBJ2-3; perhaps TRBD2 as D (7 bases). Germline values: CDR1 LNHDA, CDR2 SQIVND (reference sequence). The CDR3 covers 16 residues. The V and J ends lost 4 bases and 2 bases respectively, with 16 bases between them. The CDR3 coding sequence is TGTGCCAGTAGTAAAACGGGGAGGGGGGCCACAGATACGCAGTATTTT. It encodes CASSKTGRGATDTQYF.

The V and J genes are TRBV4-1 and TRBJ1-6; D remains ambiguous. The CDR3 is 13 amino acids. Per germline, CDR1 MGHRA and CDR2 YSYEKL. Between the trimmed V and J ends, which lost 1 base and 9 bases, there was a span of 7 bases. CDR3 nucleotide sequence: TGCGCCAGCAGCCAAGTCTCCGTTTCACCCCTCCACTTT. It encodes CASSQVSVSPLHF.

The J gene is TRBJ1-2, the V gene TRBV19; TRBD1 aligns across 9 bases. CDR3 size: 13 residues. Per the germline V gene, CDR1 is LNHDA and CDR2 is SQIVND (reference sequence). V was clipped by 3 bases and J by 6 bases; unmatched bases: 2. CDR3 amino acids: CASSIGTGNGYTF. CDR3 DNA sequence: TGTGCCAGTAGTATCGGGACAGGGAATGGCTACACCTTC.

This chain connects TRBV9 to TRBJ2-2; D is undetermined. V lost 0 bases, J lost 7 bases, and 4 bases lay in between. Germline CDR1 and CDR2: SGDLS and YYNGEE. There are 12 residues in the CDR3. The CDR3 reads CASSVDFGELFF. The CDR3 nucleotides read TGTGCCAGCAGCGTAGACTTCGGGGAGCTGTTTTTT.

The genes are TRBV29-1 and TRBJ1-2; a possible D gene is TRBD1 (5 bases). V lost 5 bases to trimming and J lost 3 bases, with 13 bases between them. Germline CDR1 reads SQVTM; CDR2 reads ANQGSEA. The CDR3 sequence is 13 residues long. CDR3 protein: CSVLRQGDYGYTF. CDR3 sequence (DNA): TGCAGCGTTTTGAGACAAGGGGACTATGGCTACACCTTC.

The CDR3 sequence: CASSLAWTSGLGIDTQYF. The CDR3 nucleotides read TGTGCCAGCAGCTTGGCCTGGACTAGCGGGCTTGGGATAGATACGCAGTATTTT. The rearrangement uses TRBV5-6 and TRBJ2-3; 11 bases are shared with TRBD2. J was trimmed by 5 bases and V by 0 bases; bases with no gene match: 11. This CDR3 has 18 residues. Germline V lookup: CDR1 SGHDT, CDR2 YYEEEE. The full variable domain, in which reference TRBV5-6 and TRBJ2-3 provide the parts outside the CDR3, is DAGVTQSPTHLIKTRGQQVTLRCSPKSGHDTVSWYQQALGQGPQFIFQYYEEEERQRGNFPDRFSGHQFPNYSSELNVNALLLGDSALYLCASSLAWTSGLGIDTQYFGPGTRLTVL.